This entry lists 3 T cell receptor beta chains sequenced from one sample in a study of neurological immune-mediated disorders. From the 5' RACE reads, TCRdb called clonotypes with MiXCR, one entry per CDR3 protein. The table includes 66,000 or so distinct CDR3 sequences, 5.2% detected once. The specimen sequenced was PBMCs. The receptors were gathered from a woman aged 25 to 45 with multiple sclerosis.

This clonotype appeared many times. The CDR3 loop reads CAISEGPPSTDTQYF. The CDR3, as DNA: TGTGCCATCAGTGAGGGGCCTCCCAGCACAGATACGCAGTATTTT. The rearrangement uses TRBV10-3 and TRBJ2-3, with D unclear. CDR3 size: 15 residues. Trimming cost V 2 bases and J 0 bases, with 9 bases left between them. Per germline, CDR1 ENHRY and CDR2 SYGVKD.

In its sample, this clonotype was seen a few times. The junction departs from germline at one end; a sequencing error may be responsible. The chain combines TRBV12-3 or TRBV12-4 with TRBJ1-5; D is possibly TRBD1 (6 bases). This CDR3 is 14 amino acids long. CDR3 coding DNA: TGTGCCAGCAGTTCTCAGGGGACGAATCAACCCCAGCATTTT. Translated: CASSSQGTNQPQHF.

The rearrangement links TRBV5-1 to TRBJ1-2; perhaps TRBD1 as D (5 bases). The CDR3 runs 16 residues. CDR1 SGHRS and CDR2 YFSETQ come from the germline V gene. V lost 0 bases to trimming and J lost 5 bases, with 17 bases between them. CDR3 amino acids: CASSLAVAGRLYGYTF. The CDR3 coding sequence is TGCGCCAGCAGCTTGGCCGTAGCAGGGAGGTTATATGGCTACACCTTC.